One TCR beta chain is described in this entry. Study processing details: Amplification of reference gene primers provided the estimated nucleated cell counts. Sequencing used immunoSEQ multiplex PCR; TCRdb keeps in-frame clones, though not all of them. The V and J calls and clone size come from that table; D and trimming were worked out from the DNA. The data contain tens of thousands of clones, about 88% of them singletons. This specimen belongs to a study of blood T cell repertoires in COVID-19. Across the whole study: Acute and convalescent COVID-19 specimens originated in the United States, Italy and Spain. Nucleic acid was either cDNA or gDNA, and it came from T cells, B-cell-depleted T cells, or PBMCs.

Germline lookup yields CDR1 MNHEY and CDR2 SVGAGI. The CDR3 is 15 residues long. Unmatched junction bases numbered 14, after V lost 7 bases and J lost 6 bases. This clonotype originated in a man in his sixties with acute or convalescent COVID-19. The J gene is TRBJ1-1, the V gene TRBV6-5; 7 positions match TRBD1. The source material was peripheral blood. This CDR3 is CASIVTTGFGAEAFF. The CDR3 nucleotides are TGTGCCAGCATCGTTACGACAGGGTTTGGGGCTGAAGCTTTCTTT.